This T cell receptor (beta chain) was observed in a study of blood T cells in healthy people across ages. Across the study: About one barcoded beta molecule per two T cells was the capture yield of template switching.

Primed by a sample-barcoded 5' primer and a J-beta primer mix, a second PCR proceeded for 7 to 11 cycles. From the 5' RACE reads, TCRdb called clonotypes with MiXCR, one entry per CDR3 protein. This sample has about 570,000 distinct CDR3 sequences, with around 27% found just once. The CDR3 covers 16 residues. With 4 bases clipped from V and 1 base from J, the junction kept 8 bases outside the gene matches. Germline V gives CDR1 SGHDT, CDR2 YYEEEE. This clonotype was seen once. This same sample was also taken into another study, of T cells of mothers and their children.

The material sequenced was blood. This TCR derives from a boy aged 2 to 10 in good health. V and J are TRBV5-6 and TRBJ2-3; 8 bases are shared with TRBD1. The CDR3 loop reads CASSPGTGRGTDTQYF. The CDR3, as DNA: TGTGCCAGCAGCCCAGGGACAGGCCGGGGCACAGATACGCAGTATTTT.